The next 8 T cell receptor beta chains were all read from a single sample in a study of T cells in Graves' hyperthyroidism and ophthalmopathy (dated by TCRdb to the late 2010s). The library came from multiplex PCR. The instrument was an Illumina HiSeq 2000. TCR beta CDR3 regions were amplified from RNA transcripts. The TCR CDR3 was subjected to a first round of RT-PCR using the HTBI primer set and the Qiagen OneStep RT-PCR kit. TCRdb ran its own pipeline on the public reads, namely fastp trimming at Q25 and MiXCR clone calling, and kept in-frame beta chains. CDR3 protein duplicates are merged, each entry listing the most common genes and DNA. This sample is represented by roughly 420,000 distinct CDR3 sequences; around 16% of them were singletons. Over 12% of the sample goes to the ten largest clones. The source material was blood. Source of these receptors: a woman under 30 with Graves' hyperthyroidism.

This clonotype has only a few counts. The chain uses TRBV29-1 and TRBJ1-2; the D gene is possibly TRBD1 (5 bases). Germline CDR1 SQVTM, CDR2 ANQGSEA. There are 15 residues in the CDR3. Trimming left V 0 bases short and J 4 bases short, with 15 bases between. The CDR3 DNA is TGCAGCGTTGAAGAGGGGGAGGGAGGTCTCTATGGCTACACCTTC. The encoded protein is CSVEEGEGGLYGYTF.

This clonotype was found many times. V and J are TRBV7-2 and TRBJ1-5, with D uncertain. Germline V gives CDR1 SGHTA, CDR2 FQGNSA. Trimming removed 4 bases at V and 0 bases at J, with 16 bases between. The CDR3 loop spans 17 amino acids. CDR3 in amino acids: CASSSYTGMYSNQPQHF. CDR3 DNA sequence: TGTGCCAGCAGCTCGTATACGGGCATGTATAGCAATCAGCCCCAGCATTTT. The variable domain in full, with the rest retrieved from reference TRBV7-2 and TRBJ1-5, is GAGVSQSPSNKVTEKGKDVELRCDPISGHTALYWYRQSLGQGLEFLIYFQGNSAPDKSGLPSDRFSAERTGGSVSTLTIQRTQQEDSAVYLCASSSYTGMYSNQPQHFGDGTRLSIL.

This clonotype was observed many times. V usage is TRBV20-1 and J usage is TRBJ2-5, with 9 positions matching TRBD1. V was clipped by 0 bases and J by 7 bases; unmatched bases: 12. The CDR3 consists of 16 residues. Germline V gives CDR1 DFQATT, CDR2 SNEGSKA (reference sequence). The CDR3 protein is CSARDRGTGTIPTQYF. Written as DNA, the CDR3 is TGCAGTGCTAGAGATCGAGGGACAGGGACGATCCCGACCCAGTACTTC.

At least ten counts were recorded for this clonotype. This chain joins TRBV13 and TRBJ2-7, with D perhaps given as TRBD1 or TRBD2 (5 bases each). Germline V CDR1 and CDR2: PRHDT, FYEKMQ (reference sequence). There are 15 residues in the CDR3. The V gene lost 3 bases and the J gene lost 1 base, with 13 bases spanning the gap. CDR3 sequence (DNA): TGTGCCAGCAGCTTTCCGGGACGCCCGTCCTACGAGCAGTACTTC. This codes for CASSFPGRPSYEQYF.

The table lists this clonotype with many counts. The gene calls are TRBV20-1 and TRBJ2-5; D is uncertain. V was trimmed by 5 bases and J by 5 bases, leaving 12 bases between them. The CDR3 covers 12 residues. Germline lookup yields CDR1 DFQATT and CDR2 SNEGSKA (reference sequence). Here the CDR3 reads CSAGPGIETQYF. The CDR3 nucleotides are TGCAGTGCTGGCCCGGGCATTGAGACCCAGTACTTC.

This clonotype was seen repeatedly, ten times or more. CDR3 region: CSASGSLGAGYTF. Written as DNA, the CDR3 is TGCAGTGCTTCCGGGTCCCTAGGAGCTGGCTACACCTTC. This chain links TRBV20-1 with TRBJ1-2; the D is unclear. Germline V lookup: CDR1 DFQATT, CDR2 SNEGSKA (reference sequence). The V end was cut by 5 bases, the J end by 7 bases, with 17 bases between. The CDR3 has 13 amino acids.

V usage is TRBV6-2 or TRBV6-3 and J usage is TRBJ2-1, with 7 bases fitting TRBD2. V lost 2 bases and J lost 3; bases outside the gene matches: 1. The CDR3 has 14 amino acids. The germline V gene has CDR1 MNHEY and CDR2 SVGEGT. DNA of the CDR3: TGTGCCAGCAGTTACGGGGGGGACTACAATGAGCAGTTCTTC. This codes for CASSYGGDYNEQFF.

This clonotype came up many times. The chain has TRBV3-1 and TRBJ2-1; TRBD1 or TRBD2 may be the D gene (5 bases each). The CDR3 sequence is 16 residues long. Germline CDR1 reads LGHDT; CDR2 reads YNNKEL (reference sequence). Trimming took off 3 bases at V and 5 bases at J, with 17 bases between the two ends. CDR3 nucleotides: TGTGCCAGCAGCCACGGAAGGGGAGTTTTTGACAATGAGCAGTTCTTC. Its protein product is CASSHGRGVFDNEQFF.